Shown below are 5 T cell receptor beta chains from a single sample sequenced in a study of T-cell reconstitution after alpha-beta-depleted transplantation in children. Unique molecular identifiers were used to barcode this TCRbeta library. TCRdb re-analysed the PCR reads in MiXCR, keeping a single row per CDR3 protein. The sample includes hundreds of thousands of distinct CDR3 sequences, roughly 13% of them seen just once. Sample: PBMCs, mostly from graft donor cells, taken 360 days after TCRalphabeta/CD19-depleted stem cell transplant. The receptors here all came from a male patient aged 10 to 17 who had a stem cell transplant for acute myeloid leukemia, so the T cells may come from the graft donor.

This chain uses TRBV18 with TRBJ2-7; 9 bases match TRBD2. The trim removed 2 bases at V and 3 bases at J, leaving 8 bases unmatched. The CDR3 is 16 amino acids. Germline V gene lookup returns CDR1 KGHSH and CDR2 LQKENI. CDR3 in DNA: TGTGCCAGCTCACCAAGGGGCCTAGCGGGAATCTACGAGCAGTACTTC. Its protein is CASSPRGLAGIYEQYF.

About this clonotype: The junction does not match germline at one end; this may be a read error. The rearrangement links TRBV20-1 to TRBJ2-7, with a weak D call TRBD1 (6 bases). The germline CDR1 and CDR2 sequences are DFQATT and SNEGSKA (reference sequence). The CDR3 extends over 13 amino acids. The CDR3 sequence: CSASPGGPYEHYF. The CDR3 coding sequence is TGCAGTGCTAGCCCTGGGGGCCCCTACGAGCACTACTTC.

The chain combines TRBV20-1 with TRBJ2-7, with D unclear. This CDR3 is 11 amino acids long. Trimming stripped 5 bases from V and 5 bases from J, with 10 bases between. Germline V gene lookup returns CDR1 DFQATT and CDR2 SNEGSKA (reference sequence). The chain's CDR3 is CSADRAHEQYF. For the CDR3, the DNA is TGCAGTGCTGACCGGGCCCACGAGCAGTACTTC.

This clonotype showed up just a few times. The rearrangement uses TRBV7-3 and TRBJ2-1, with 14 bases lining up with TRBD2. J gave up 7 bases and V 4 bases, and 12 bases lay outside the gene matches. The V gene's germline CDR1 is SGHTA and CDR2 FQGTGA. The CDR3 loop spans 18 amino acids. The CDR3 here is CASSSEPGLAGVVNEQFF. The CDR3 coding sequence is TGTGCCAGCAGCTCTGAACCGGGACTAGCGGGAGTGGTAAATGAGCAGTTCTTC.

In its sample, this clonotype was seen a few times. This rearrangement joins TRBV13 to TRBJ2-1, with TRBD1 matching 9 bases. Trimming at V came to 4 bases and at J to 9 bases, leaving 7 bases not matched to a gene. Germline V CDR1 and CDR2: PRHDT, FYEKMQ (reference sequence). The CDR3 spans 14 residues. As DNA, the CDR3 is TGTGCCAGCAGCTCCGGGACAGGGAAAGGTGAGCAGTTCTTC. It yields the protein CASSSGTGKGEQFF. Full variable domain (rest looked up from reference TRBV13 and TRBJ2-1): AAGVIQSPRHLIKEKRETATLKCYPIPRHDTVYWYQQGPGQDPQFLISFYEKMQSDKGSIPDRFSAQQFSDYHSELNMSSLELGDSALYFCASSSGTGKGEQFFGPGTRLTVL.